A selection of T cell receptor beta chains follows, all from one sample in a study of shared clonotypes between healthy human individuals. The assay was immunoSEQ multiplex PCR, and TCRdb's table has in-frame clones only and misses some. In the table there are some 2 million clones, roughly 96% of which are singletons. What was sequenced was naive CD4+ T cells sorted from blood. The receptors here all came from a young man in good health. The CDR3 runs from the conserved cysteine through the conserved F or W. A D gene is named only where the DNA matches it firmly. The listing skips clone size in some rows; elsewhere it reads once, few, many or a size class.

v_call,clone_size,d_call,j_call,cdr3_aa,cdr3_nt
TRBV4-3,-,-,TRBJ2-3,CASSQKAQGGSDTQYF,TGCGCCAGCAGCCAGAAAGCCCAAGGTGGGTCAGATACGCAGTATTTT
TRBV7-3,-,-,TRBJ2-1,CASSRTGTPYNEQFF,TGTGCCAGCAGCCGAACAGGGACGCCATACAATGAGCAGTTCTTC
TRBV7-2,once,-,TRBJ1-6,CASSLRLNSPLHF,TGTGCCAGCAGCTTGCGCCTAAATTCACCCCTCCACTTT
TRBV10-3,-,TRBD2,TRBJ2-7,CAIRGTSFYEQYF,TGTGCCATCAGGGGGACTAGTTTCTACGAGCAGTACTTC
TRBV7-2,-,TRBD2,TRBJ2-1,CASSFRAGEYNEQFF,TGTGCCAGCAGCTTTCGAGCGGGAGAATACAATGAGCAGTTCTTC
TRBV30,many,-,TRBJ1-2,CAWSPQGDYGYTF,TGTGCCTGGAGTCCGCAGGGAGATTATGGCTACACCTTC
TRBV5-1,-,-,TRBJ2-2,CASSSTGRTNTGELFF,TGCGCCAGCAGCTCGACGGGACGTACGAACACCGGGGAGCTGTTTTTT
TRBV18,-,-,TRBJ1-1,CASSPPRGGSNTEAFF,TGTGCCAGCTCACCACCTAGGGGGGGATCGAACACTGAAGCTTTCTTT
TRBV19,-,TRBD2,TRBJ2-7,CASSVAGGPNEQYF,TGTGCCAGTAGTGTAGCGGGAGGGCCCAACGAGCAGTACTTC
TRBV9,-,TRBD2,TRBJ2-3,CASSVESQRGIDTQYF,TGTGCCAGCAGCGTAGAATCCCAGCGGGGGATAGATACGCAGTATTTT
TRBV5-1,-,-,TRBJ2-7,CASSLAAGSTYEQYF,TGCGCCAGCAGCTTGGCGGCAGGGTCTACCTACGAGCAGTACTTC
TRBV5-4,-,TRBD2,TRBJ2-3,CASSRGGLGTDTQYF,TGTGCCAGCAGCCGCGGGGGGTTGGGAACAGATACGCAGTATTTT
TRBV7-9,-,TRBD1,TRBJ2-7,CASSTLTGGAPYEQYF,TGTGCCAGCAGCACGCTGACAGGGGGGGCCCCCTACGAGCAGTACTTC
TRBV5-5,-,TRBD2,TRBJ2-1,CASSLGLAERGNEQFF,TGTGCCAGCAGCCTGGGACTAGCGGAGAGGGGCAATGAGCAGTTCTTC
TRBV19,many,TRBD1,TRBJ1-5,CASSIGQGINQPQHF,TGTGCCAGTAGTATAGGACAGGGAATCAATCAGCCCCAGCATTTT
TRBV19,-,TRBD2,TRBJ2-2,CASSPQPGLAKNTGELFF,TGTGCCAGTAGTCCCCAACCGGGACTAGCTAAGAACACCGGGGAGCTGTTTTTT
TRBV4-3,-,-,TRBJ2-7,CASSQDYGAGGYEQYF,TGCGCCAGCAGCCAAGACTATGGGGCGGGCGGCTACGAGCAGTACTTC
TRBV30,-,-,TRBJ1-4,CAWRAGGLTNEKLFF,TGTGCCTGGAGAGCCGGGGGGTTGACTAATGAAAAACTGTTTTTT
TRBV19,-,-,TRBJ1-6,CASSILAGFGSPLHF,TGTGCCAGTAGTATTCTTGCAGGGTTCGGATCACCCCTCCACTTT
TRBV7-2,-,-,TRBJ1-1,CASSPTVGVNTEAFF,TGTGCCAGCAGCCCTACGGTGGGGGTGAACACTGAAGCTTTCTTT
TRBV25-1,-,TRBD1,TRBJ1-2,CASSEIGQGIYDGYTF,TGTGCCAGCAGTGAAATCGGACAGGGAATTTATGATGGCTACACCTTC
TRBV2,-,-,TRBJ2-2,CASSGDGRYTGELFF,TGTGCCAGCAGTGGTGACGGGAGATATACCGGGGAGCTGTTTTTT
TRBV6-5,-,-,TRBJ1-2,CASSYAGTYGYTF,TGTGCCAGCAGTTACGCGGGCACCTATGGCTACACCTTC
TRBV9,-,TRBD2,TRBJ2-3,CASQRTAGVSDTQYF,TGTGCCAGCCAAAGGACAGCGGGAGTTTCTGATACGCAGTATTTT
TRBV7-9,-,-,TRBJ2-5,CASSLVAHETQYF,TGTGCCAGCAGCTTAGTGGCTCATGAGACCCAGTACTTC
TRBV6-6,-,TRBD1,TRBJ2-7,CASSYKGTAYEQYF,TGTGCCAGCAGTTACAAAGGGACAGCCTACGAGCAGTACTTC
TRBV28,-,-,TRBJ2-2,CASLAPNTGELFF,TGTGCCAGCCTGGCACCGAACACCGGGGAGCTGTTTTTT
TRBV2,-,-,TRBJ2-2,CASTTQGNTGELFF,TGTGCCAGCACTACCCAGGGTAACACCGGGGAGCTGTTTTTT
TRBV9,-,-,TRBJ2-7,CASSVLDGSYEQYF,TGTGCCAGCAGCGTACTCGACGGATCCTACGAGCAGTACTTC